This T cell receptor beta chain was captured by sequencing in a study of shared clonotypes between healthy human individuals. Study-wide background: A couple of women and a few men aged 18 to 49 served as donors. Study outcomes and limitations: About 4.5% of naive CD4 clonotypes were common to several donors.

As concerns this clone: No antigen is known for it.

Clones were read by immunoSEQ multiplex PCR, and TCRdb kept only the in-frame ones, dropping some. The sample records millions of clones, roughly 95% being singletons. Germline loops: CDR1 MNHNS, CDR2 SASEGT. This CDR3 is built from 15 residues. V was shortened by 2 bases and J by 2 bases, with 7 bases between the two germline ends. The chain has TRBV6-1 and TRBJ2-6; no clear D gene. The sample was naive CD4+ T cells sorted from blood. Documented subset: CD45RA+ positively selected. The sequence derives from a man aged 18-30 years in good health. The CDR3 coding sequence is TGTGCCAGCAGTGAAATGGGCCCTGGGGCCAACGTCCTGACTTTC. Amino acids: CASSEMGPGANVLTF.